A single sample gave rise to the 11 T cell receptor beta chains below, sequenced in a study of molecular identifiers for immune sequencing clone quantification. Each CDR3 protein gets one entry after TCRdb re-called the PCR reads with MiXCR. This sample has 100,000 or so distinct CDR3 sequences, with roughly a third found just once. The source material was naive CD8+ T cells from blood, with Jurkat cell RNA spiked in. Subset given: FACS-sorted CD8+CD4-CCR7+CD45RA+ naive T cells. These receptor sequences come from a human donor in good health. Some libraries in this study had Jurkat cell RNA spiked in.

In its sample, this clonotype was seen a few times. This chain connects TRBV9 to TRBJ2-3; 8 bases are shared with TRBD2. Germline assignment: CDR1 SGDLS and CDR2 YYNGEE. This CDR3 is built from 17 residues. After removal of 7 bases from V and 0 bases from J, the junction contained 13 bases not matched to a gene. The CDR3 bases are TGTGCCAGCGGTTATGCACTAGCGGAGTCTAGCACAGATACGCAGTATTTT. Its translation: CASGYALAESSTDTQYF.

A note on this clonotype: A much larger clone differs from this one at a single base, so this may be a read error. The rearrangement links TRBV20-1 to TRBJ1-2, with no clear D. The CDR3 extends over 12 amino acids. The V gene's germline CDR1 is DFQATT and CDR2 SNEGSKA (reference sequence). V was shortened by 5 bases and J by 9 bases, with 16 bases between the two germline ends. CDR3 in amino acids: CSALSGFHRYTF. For the CDR3, the DNA is TGCAGTGCTTTGTCGGGATTTCATCGCTACACCTTC.

The chain recombines TRBV19 with TRBJ1-1; D is ambiguous. The germline CDR1 and CDR2 sequences are LNHDA and SQIVND (reference sequence). This CDR3 comprises 12 residues. V lost 3 bases and J 2 bases, leaving 4 bases between the germline ends. The CDR3 DNA follows: TGTGCCAGTAGTATGAGTAACACTGAAGCTTTCTTT. Translated, it gives CASSMSNTEAFF.

In the case of this clonotype: The junction shows a germline mismatch at one end, possibly a read error. V is TRBV28 and J is TRBJ1-3; D gene unclear. CDR1 and CDR2 (germline): MDHEN, SYDVKM. This CDR3 is 16 amino acids long. The CDR3 here is CASSQTGSNSGSTIYF. DNA for the CDR3: TGTGCCAGCAGTCAAACCGGGAGTAACTCTGGAAGCACCATATATTTT.

Comments on this clonotype: A much larger clone is a single base away; this may be a read error. The rearrangement joins TRBV6-2 or TRBV6-3 to TRBJ2-4, with D possibly matching TRBD1 (5 bases). CDR3 length: 17 residues. From germline, CDR1 is MNHEY and CDR2 SVGEGT. CDR3 region: CVSRAETLPVAKNIQYF. CDR3 in DNA: TGTGTCAGCAGGGCAGAAACACTCCCCGTCGCCAAAAACATTCAGTACTTC.

The chain couples TRBV20-1 to TRBJ2-2; the match to TRBD1 covers 7 bases. This CDR3 region has 15 residues. Germline trimming cut 6 bases from V and 1 base from J; bases unmatched to any gene: 8. The germline V gene has CDR1 DFQATT and CDR2 SNEGSKA (reference sequence). The CDR3 loop is CSAEKGTENTGELFF. CDR3 DNA sequence: TGCAGTGCGGAAAAGGGGACAGAGAACACCGGGGAGCTGTTTTTT.

This clonotype was seen a few times. The J gene is TRBJ2-3, the V gene TRBV19; D is tentatively TRBD1 or TRBD2 (6 bases each). Trimming shortened V by 5 bases and J by 4 bases, and 19 bases separated the two germline ends. This CDR3 spans 16 amino acids. CDR1 is LNHDA, CDR2 SQIVND, per germline (reference sequence). The CDR3 DNA is TGTGCCAGTAGTTCGGGGGCAGAGGTTCGTCCAGATACGCAGTATTTT. It yields the protein CASSSGAEVRPDTQYF.

This clonotype has a count of ten or more. CDR3 bases: TGTGCCAGCAGTTTGGGCCAGCGAAATCAGCCCCAGCATTTT. Its translation: CASSLGQRNQPQHF. The V call is TRBV28, the J call TRBJ1-5; D not certain. CDR1 is MDHEN and CDR2 is SYDVKM in the germline V gene. The ends were cut back, 3 bases at V and 4 bases at J, with 10 bases in the middle. CDR3 length: 14 amino acids.

The chain couples TRBV5-1 to TRBJ2-7; unclear D gene. The CDR3 consists of 15 residues. Germline-derived CDR1 and CDR2 are SGHRS and YFSETQ. V was shortened by 0 bases and J by 0 bases, with 10 bases between the two germline ends. As DNA, the CDR3 is TGCGCCAGCAGCTTGGCTGGGGTGAGCTCCTACGAGCAGTACTTC. It yields the protein CASSLAGVSSYEQYF.

In the case of this clonotype: Just one base apart from a much larger clone, this may be a read error. The chain is built from TRBV4-3 and TRBJ2-7; 10 bases are shared with TRBD1. The CDR3 runs to 14 residues. Per the germline V gene, CDR1 is LGHNA and CDR2 is YSLEER. In DNA, the CDR3 is TGCGTCAGCAGCGTGGGACAGGGGTCCTACGAGCAGTACTTC. Protein: CVSSVGQGSYEQYF.

This clonotype has a single count. This rearrangement joins TRBV28 to TRBJ2-7, with TRBD2 identical over 9 bases. CDR3 length: 15 amino acids. Germline V lookup: CDR1 MDHEN, CDR2 SYDVKM. The ends lost 2 bases at V and 2 bases at J; junction bases unmatched: 4. The CDR3 DNA follows: TGTGCCAGCAGTTTAGGGGCGGGAGGGCCCTACGAGCAGTACTTC. Protein: CASSLGAGGPYEQYF.